One sample yielded the 29 T cell receptor beta chains listed below, sequenced in a study of vaccination and CD4 T cells after COVID-19. Their target antigens are unknown. Oncomine TCR Beta short-read sequencing was applied to DNA from cultured CD4+ T cells. TCRdb reprocessed the PCR reads with MiXCR, giving one entry per CDR3 protein. The repertoire holds under 11,000 distinct CDR3 sequences, more than 25% seen once, with approximately 16% in the top ten. Treatment described: approximately 9-day PBMC culture with coronavirus spike peptide pools or control peptides (ViraFEST assay). Source: CD4+ T cells from blood, cultured in vitro, taken after SARS-CoV-2 vaccination. These receptor sequences come from a human donor who had recovered from COVID-19.

The rearrangement uses TRBV19 and TRBJ2-2; TRBD1 matches 7 bases. The length of the CDR3 is 15 residues. The V gene's germline CDR1 is LNHDA and CDR2 SQIVND (reference sequence). After removal of 8 bases from V and 2 bases from J, the junction contained 8 bases not matched to a gene. CDR3: CASSTDRLNTGELFF. CDR3 DNA: TGTGCCAGTTCTACGGACAGGCTAAACACCGGGGAGCTGTTTTTT.

This clonotype has only a few counts. The chain joins TRBV28 to TRBJ1-5, with D unresolved. The CDR3 covers 11 residues. Trimming removed 4 bases at V and 12 bases at J, with 10 bases between. CDR1 and CDR2 from the germline V gene are MDHEN and SYDVKM. The CDR3 spells CASSSSRGQHF. The DNA of the CDR3 is TGTGCCAGCAGTTCTTCTCGGGGCCAGCATTTT.

This clonotype was observed a handful of times. The chain has TRBV6-2 or TRBV6-3 and TRBJ2-7, with D unresolved. The CDR3 is 15 amino acids. The V gene's germline CDR1 is MNHEY and CDR2 SVGEGT. The V end lost 4 bases, the J end lost 2 bases, and 15 bases lay between the germline ends. CDR3 protein: CASSLGPPFTYEQYF. The CDR3 coding sequence is TGTGCCAGCAGTTTAGGACCCCCCTTTACCTACGAGCAGTACTTC.

This clonotype was seen more than once but under ten times. J is TRBJ2-7 and V is TRBV6-2 or TRBV6-3; TRBD2 aligns across 10 bases. V was clipped by 6 bases and J by 9 bases; unmatched bases: 11. Germline values: CDR1 MNHEY, CDR2 SVGEGT. The CDR3 sequence is 14 residues long. The chain's CDR3 is CASSRAGGPIAQYF. In DNA form, the CDR3 reads TGTGCCAGCAGCCGAGCGGGAGGGCCAATTGCGCAGTACTTC.

The sample holds a few counts of this clonotype. This sequence joins TRBV25-1 and TRBJ1-2, with TRBD1 as a possible D gene (6 bases). Germline CDR1 MGHDK, CDR2 SYGVNS. The CDR3 length is 16 residues. With 1 base removed from V and 2 bases from J, the gap between germline ends came to 14 bases. This CDR3 reads CASSELAGETNYGYTF. The CDR3 DNA reads TGTGCCAGCAGTGAATTGGCAGGGGAGACCAACTATGGCTACACCTTC.

This clonotype is deemed medium-sized (0.01 to 0.1%). The chain carries TRBV20-1 and TRBJ1-5; TRBD1 is a possible D gene (5 bases). Trimming cost V 5 bases and J 0 bases, with 11 bases left between them. The CDR3 extends over 14 amino acids. CDR1 and CDR2 (germline): DFQATT, SNEGSKA (reference sequence). In DNA, the CDR3 is TGCAGTGCTTCCCTGGGGCATAGCAATCAGCCCCAGCATTTT. It yields the protein CSASLGHSNQPQHF.

The sample holds a few counts of this clonotype. The CDR3 here is CASATGGYNEQFF. CDR3 coding DNA: TGTGCCAGCGCAACGGGGGGCTACAATGAGCAGTTCTTC. V gene TRBV11-3 combines with J gene TRBJ2-1; 7 positions agree with TRBD2. The CDR3 has 13 residues. Germline values: CDR1 SGHNT, CDR2 YENEEA. After removal of 8 bases from V and 3 bases from J, the junction contained 4 bases not matched to a gene.

This clonotype was seen more than once but under ten times. V and J are TRBV7-6 and TRBJ2-3; a weak D match, TRBD2 (6 bases). Trimming stripped 1 base from V and 2 bases from J, with 22 bases between. This CDR3 contains 19 residues. The germline CDR1 and CDR2 sequences are SGHVS and FNYEAQ. As DNA, the CDR3 is TGTGCCAGCAGCTTAGGGGCGGGAAGTAATAGCGGATACACAGATACGCAGTATTTT. Protein sequence: CASSLGAGSNSGYTDTQYF.

This clonotype has a handful of counts. The chain recombines TRBV27 with TRBJ1-2, with D possibly being TRBD1 (6 bases). The V gene's germline CDR1 is MNHEY and CDR2 SMNVEV (reference sequence). The CDR3 sequence is 17 residues long. The V and J ends lost 3 bases and 5 bases respectively, with 22 bases between them. CDR3 sequence (DNA): TGTGCCAGCAGTTTTTCCGGTGGGACACCTCCTAGGTATGGCTACACCTTC. It codes for CASSFSGGTPPRYGYTF.

This clonotype was detected a few times. The rearrangement joins TRBV12-3 or TRBV12-4 to TRBJ2-7; TRBD2 matches at 7 bases. The CDR3 contains 14 residues. Trimming at V came to 3 bases and at J to 4 bases, leaving 6 bases not matched to a gene. The CDR3 sequence: CASSFLGGRYEQYF. CDR3 nucleotide sequence: TGTGCCAGCAGTTTTCTAGGCGGGAGATACGAGCAGTACTTC.

V is TRBV7-9 and J is TRBJ2-3; TRBD2 matches 13 bases. Losses at the gene ends were 4 bases for V and 1 base for J; bases not matched to a gene: 5. This CDR3 comprises 17 residues. Germline V gene data show CDR1 as SEHNR and CDR2 as FQNEAQ (reference sequence). The CDR3 is CASSSGLAGSRTDTQYF. The CDR3 region has the DNA TGTGCCAGCAGCTCGGGACTAGCGGGGTCCCGCACAGATACGCAGTATTTT.

This clonotype appeared once. The V call is TRBV19, the J call TRBJ2-7, with 13 positions matching TRBD2. The CDR3 is made up of 17 amino acids. V dropped 4 bases and J dropped 0; count of bases not matched to a gene: 6. Per germline, CDR1 LNHDA and CDR2 SQIVND (reference sequence). CDR3 nucleotide sequence: TGTGCCAGTAGTAGATCCGGGACTAGCGGGAACTCCTACGAGCAGTACTTC. Its protein product is CASSRSGTSGNSYEQYF.

This rearrangement joins TRBV30 to TRBJ2-7; the D gene is possibly TRBD1 (6 bases). This CDR3 region has 15 residues. From germline, CDR1 is GTSNPN and CDR2 SVGIG (reference sequence). V shed 8 bases and J shed 0 bases, with 20 bases lying between them. CDR3 sequence reads: CAGTPQYGSSYEQYF. CDR3 nucleotide sequence: TGTGCCGGGACACCACAGTATGGGAGCTCCTACGAGCAGTACTTC.

This chain's CDR3 is CASSTPRSSYNSPLHF. CDR3 sequence (DNA): TGTGCCAGCAGTACGCCACGAAGCTCCTATAATTCACCCCTCCACTTT. V gene TRBV28 combines with J gene TRBJ1-6; D is unresolved. V lost 5 bases to trimming and J lost 0 bases, with 11 bases between them. CDR1 is MDHEN and CDR2 is SYDVKM in the germline V gene. The CDR3 length is 16 residues.

The chain recombines TRBV5-8 with TRBJ2-4; TRBD2 aligns across 8 bases. CDR3 size: 15 residues. V was pared by 8 bases and J by 0 bases, with 7 bases of the junction left unmatched. Germline V gene data show CDR1 as SGHTS and CDR2 as YDEGEE. CDR3 amino acids: CASGRGGKAKNIQYF. The CDR3 bases are TGTGCCAGTGGACGGGGGGGGAAAGCCAAAAACATTCAGTACTTC.

In this sample, this clonotype is large. The rearrangement links TRBV11-2 to TRBJ2-7, with D uncertain. The CDR3 extends over 13 amino acids. Germline loops: CDR1 SGHAT, CDR2 FQNNGV. Deletions cut 3 bases from V and 3 bases from J, with 9 bases between. The CDR3 protein is CASSFTFLYEQYF. The CDR3 region has the DNA TGTGCCAGCAGCTTCACCTTCCTCTACGAGCAGTACTTC.

This clonotype showed up just a few times. The V call is TRBV20-1, the J call TRBJ2-1; tentatively, D is TRBD2 (6 bases). The CDR3 extends over 12 amino acids. Germline V gene data show CDR1 as DFQATT and CDR2 as SNEGSKA (reference sequence). V shed 5 bases and J shed 7 bases, with 12 bases lying between them. The CDR3 DNA reads as TGCAGTGCTGTTAGCGGTAGAAATGAGCAGTTCTTC. Protein: CSAVSGRNEQFF.

Details on this clonotype: The conserved closing phenylalanine or tryptophan is absent in this CDR3, likely reflecting a read error. This chain connects TRBV15 to TRBJ2-5; unclear D gene. V lost 1 base to trimming and J lost 3 bases, with 6 bases between them. This CDR3 comprises 13 residues. Germline-derived CDR1 and CDR2 are LNHNV and YYDKDF (reference sequence). Here the CDR3 reads CATSRAPKETQYS. Here the CDR3 DNA reads TGTGCCACCAGCAGAGCACCTAAAGAGACCCAGTACTCC.

CDR3 in amino acids: CASSVLPRWSTDTQYF. In DNA form, the CDR3 reads TGTGCCAGCAGCGTTCTCCCTAGGTGGAGCACAGATACGCAGTATTTT. The chain uses TRBV9 and TRBJ2-3; D unclear. Per the germline V gene, CDR1 is SGDLS and CDR2 is YYNGEE. Trimming shortened V by 2 bases and J by 0 bases, and 13 bases separated the two germline ends. The CDR3 loop spans 16 amino acids.

V usage is TRBV29-1 and J usage is TRBJ2-7; D ambiguous. Germline V gene lookup returns CDR1 SQVTM and CDR2 ANQGSEA. There are 12 residues in the CDR3. With 4 bases removed from V and 2 bases from J, the gap between germline ends came to 9 bases. The DNA for the CDR3 is TGCAGCGTTGGAGACACCACCTACGAGCAGTACTTC. Translated, it gives CSVGDTTYEQYF.

Only a few counts were recorded for this clonotype. The chain couples TRBV7-8 to TRBJ2-2; tentatively, D is TRBD2 (5 bases). Germline-derived CDR1 and CDR2 are SGHVS and FQNEAQ. The V gene lost 9 bases and the J gene lost 4 bases, with 18 bases spanning the gap. The CDR3 runs to 15 residues. The CDR3 sequence: CASKAGIGPTGELFF. The CDR3 bases are TGTGCCAGTAAGGCGGGTATCGGACCCACCGGGGAGCTGTTTTTT.

This clonotype has a handful of counts. The rearrangement links TRBV7-2 to TRBJ2-5, with D uncertain. V lost 6 bases, J lost 5 bases, and 13 bases lay in between. Germline V gene data show CDR1 as SGHTA and CDR2 as FQGNSA. The CDR3 runs to 13 residues. CDR3 DNA sequence: TGTGCCAGCAGGTCGTCCGCGGTGGAGACCCAGTACTTC. Its translation is CASRSSAVETQYF.

This clonotype is a singleton in its sample. The V call is TRBV7-2, the J call TRBJ2-7, with no clear D. This CDR3 is 15 amino acids long. From germline, CDR1 is SGHTA and CDR2 FQGNSA. V gave up 1 base and J gave up 1 base, with 11 bases separating them. The CDR3 DNA follows: TGTGCCAGCAGCTTAGGGCCCGGAGATTCCTACGAGCAGTACTTC. The encoded protein is CASSLGPGDSYEQYF. Full variable domain (remainder filled in from reference TRBV7-2 and TRBJ2-7): GAGVSQSPSNKVTEKGKDVELRCDPISGHTALYWYRQSLGQGLEFLIYFQGNSAPDKSGLPSDRFSAERTGGSVSTLTIQRTQQEDSAVYLCASSLGPGDSYEQYFGPGTRLTVT.

This clonotype was seen more than once but under ten times. V and J are TRBV7-9 and TRBJ2-7; perhaps TRBD1 as D (6 bases). Germline V gene lookup returns CDR1 SEHNR and CDR2 FQNEAQ (reference sequence). The V end lost 0 bases, the J end lost 0 bases, and 15 bases lay between the germline ends. This CDR3 has 17 residues. The CDR3 loop reads CASSLAPGHSSSYEQYF. The CDR3 nucleotides are TGTGCCAGCAGCTTAGCCCCGGGACACTCGAGCTCCTACGAGCAGTACTTC.

This chain connects TRBV6-5 to TRBJ2-7; 8 nucleotides line up with TRBD2. CDR1 and CDR2 from the germline V gene are MNHEY and SVGAGI. This CDR3 comprises 16 residues. The V gene end was trimmed by 1 base and the J gene end by 3 bases; junction bases not matched to a gene: 8. CDR3 sequence reads: CASSYLLGRALYEQYF. The CDR3 DNA is TGTGCCAGCAGTTACTTACTCGGGAGGGCTCTCTACGAGCAGTACTTC.

This clonotype showed up just a few times. The chain combines TRBV15 with TRBJ2-1; 7 bases map to TRBD2. The germline V gene has CDR1 LNHNV and CDR2 YYDKDF (reference sequence). V gave up 4 bases and J gave up 12 bases; unmatched junction bases: 6. The CDR3 runs to 12 residues. This CDR3 is CATSNGRERQFF. The CDR3 DNA follows: TGTGCCACCAGCAACGGGCGGGAGCGGCAGTTCTTC.

The J gene is TRBJ2-1, the V gene TRBV29-1; possibly TRBD2 for D (5 bases). CDR3 length: 15 amino acids. Trimming took off 6 bases at V and 3 bases at J, with 18 bases between the two ends. Germline V gene lookup returns CDR1 SQVTM and CDR2 ANQGSEA. Here the CDR3 reads CSVLRGVPYYNEQFF. CDR3 bases: TGCAGCGTCCTCCGGGGAGTACCATACTACAATGAGCAGTTCTTC.

The chain links TRBV29-1 to TRBJ2-5, with 10 bases fitting TRBD2. The germline V gene has CDR1 SQVTM and CDR2 ANQGSEA. The V gene end was trimmed by 4 bases and the J gene end by 2 bases; junction bases not matched to a gene: 4. The CDR3 loop spans 14 amino acids. Here the CDR3 DNA reads TGCAGCGTTGGATTAGCGGGAGGTCAAGAGACCCAGTACTTC. Protein product: CSVGLAGGQETQYF.

The rearrangement links TRBV7-9 to TRBJ1-1; D gene ambiguous. Trimming shortened V by 4 bases and J by 3 bases, and 12 bases separated the two germline ends. Germline lookup yields CDR1 SEHNR and CDR2 FQNEAQ (reference sequence). The CDR3 sequence is 14 residues long. In DNA, the CDR3 is TGTGCCAGCAGCTCCTCCCAGTACTACACTGAAGCTTTCTTT. Amino acid sequence: CASSSSQYYTEAFF.